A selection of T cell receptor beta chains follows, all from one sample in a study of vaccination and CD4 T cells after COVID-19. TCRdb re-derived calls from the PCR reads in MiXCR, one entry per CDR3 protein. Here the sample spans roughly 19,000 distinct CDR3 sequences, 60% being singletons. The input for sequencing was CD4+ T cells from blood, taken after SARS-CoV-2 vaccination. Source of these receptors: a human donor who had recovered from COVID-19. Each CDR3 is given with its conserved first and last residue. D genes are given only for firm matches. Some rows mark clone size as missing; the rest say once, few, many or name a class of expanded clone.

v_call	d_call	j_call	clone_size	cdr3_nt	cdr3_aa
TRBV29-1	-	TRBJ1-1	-	TGCAGCGCCTGGACGGTCCTGAACACTGAAGCTTTCTTT	CSAWTVLNTEAFF
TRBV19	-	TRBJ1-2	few	TGTGCCACGTCTTACAGGGACTATGGCTACACCTTC	CATSYRDYGYTF
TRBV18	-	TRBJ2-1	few	TGTGCCAGCTCACGTAAACCCTCCGGGACACAAACCTACAATGAGCAGTTCTTC	CASSRKPSGTQTYNEQFF
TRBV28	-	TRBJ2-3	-	TGTGCCAGCAGTTTAAGGAGCACAGATACGCAGTATTTT	CASSLRSTDTQYF
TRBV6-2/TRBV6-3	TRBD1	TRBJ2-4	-	TGTGCCAGCAGTTACCGGACAGGGGGCCACATTCAGTACTTC	CASSYRTGGHIQYF
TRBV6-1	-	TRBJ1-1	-	TGTGCCAGCAGTGTAGGGGGGGCGTATGACACTGAAGCTTTCTTT	CASSVGGAYDTEAFF
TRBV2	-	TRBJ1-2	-	TGTGCCAGCAGCGTGGACAGATATGGCTACACCTTC	CASSVDRYGYTF
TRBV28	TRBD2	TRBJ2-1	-	TGTGCCAGCAGTTTAAGATCCCCGGCGGGAGGGAATGAGCAGTTCTTC	CASSLRSPAGGNEQFF
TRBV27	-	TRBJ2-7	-	TGTGCCAGCAGTTTGGCAGAGAGCTACGAGCAGTACTTC	CASSLAESYEQYF
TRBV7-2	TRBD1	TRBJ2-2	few	TGTGCCAGCAGCTTCTTTCGGGGACAGAGAACCGGGGAGCTGTTTTTT	CASSFFRGQRTGELFF
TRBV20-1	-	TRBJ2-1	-	TGCAGTGCTATCTCTCCTTTTTCGGGCTACAATGAGCAGTTCTTC	CSAISPFSGYNEQFF
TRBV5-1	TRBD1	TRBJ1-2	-	TGCGCCAGCAGCTTGACAGGGGGTAACTATGGCTATACCTTC	CASSLTGGNYGYTF
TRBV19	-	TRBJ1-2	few	TGTGCCAGTAGTATAGGGACAGAACACTATGGCTACACCTTC	CASSIGTEHYGYTF
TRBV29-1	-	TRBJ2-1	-	TGCAGCGTTGACTTATCCAGGCGGGGCCACAATGAGCAGTTCTTC	CSVDLSRRGHNEQFF
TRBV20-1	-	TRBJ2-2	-	TGCAGTGCTAGTCCCACAGCGTCCGGGGAGCTGTTTTTT	CSASPTASGELFF
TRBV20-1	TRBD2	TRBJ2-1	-	TGCAGTGCTAGAGAGCCCTTGCGGGAGGGCCCTGGGCAGTTCTTC	CSAREPLREGPGQFF
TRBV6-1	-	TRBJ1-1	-	TGTGCCAGCACCAAGATGGCGAACACTGAAGCTTTCTTT	CASTKMANTEAFF
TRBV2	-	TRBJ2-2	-	TGTGCCAGCAGTGAAAATAGAGGGGCGGCCGGGGAGCTGTTTTTT	CASSENRGAAGELFF
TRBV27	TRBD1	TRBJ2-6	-	TGTGCCAGCAGTTTAGGGACAGGGAGTTACTCTGGGGCCAACGTCCTGACTTTC	CASSLGTGSYSGANVLTF
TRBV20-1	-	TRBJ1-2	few	TGCAGTGCTTCCGGGACCGATGGCTACACCTTC	CSASGTDGYTF
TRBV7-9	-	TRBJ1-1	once	TGTGCCAGCAGCAGTGAGGACACTGAAGCTTTCTTT	CASSSEDTEAFF
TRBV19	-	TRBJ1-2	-	TGTGCCAGTAGTGCTCAGGGTTTCTACACCTTC	CASSAQGFYTF
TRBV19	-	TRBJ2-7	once	TGTGCCAGTAGTATGAATAGGCAGGGATTCTACGAGCAGTACTTC	CASSMNRQGFYEQYF
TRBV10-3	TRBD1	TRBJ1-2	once	TGTGCCATCAGTTGGACAGGGGTCTATGGCTACACCTTC	CAISWTGVYGYTF
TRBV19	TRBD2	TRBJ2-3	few	TGTGCCACACGGGACTATCGAGCGACAGATACGCAGTATTTT	CATRDYRATDTQYF
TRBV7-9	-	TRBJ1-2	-	TGTGCCAGCAGCTTAGCTGGGGGTGTTAACTATGGCTACACCTTC	CASSLAGGVNYGYTF
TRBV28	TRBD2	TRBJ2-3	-	TGTGCCAGCAGTCAGGGACTAGCGGGAGGAGATACGCAGTATTTT	CASSQGLAGGDTQYF
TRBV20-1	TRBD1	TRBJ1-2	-	TGCAGTCGCGAGCCCACAGGGGAGGGCTACACCTTC	CSREPTGEGYTF
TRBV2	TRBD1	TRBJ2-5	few	TGTGCCAACTCCCCAGGGGGCCCCGAGACCCAGTACTTC	CANSPGGPETQYF
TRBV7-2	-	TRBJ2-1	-	TGTGCCAGCAGCTTAGAGGCCGCCTCCTACAATGAGCAGTTCTTC	CASSLEAASYNEQFF
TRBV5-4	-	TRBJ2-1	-	TGTGCCAGCAGCTTGGGTGGACCGGGAGAAGGAAATGAGCAGTTCTTC	CASSLGGPGEGNEQFF
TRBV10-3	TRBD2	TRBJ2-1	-	TGTGCCATCAGGGGGGGACTAGTCAGCGGAGGCAATGAGCAGTTCTTC	CAIRGGLVSGGNEQFF
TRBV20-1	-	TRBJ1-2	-	TGCAGTGCTATCGAGGGGCCATGGGGCTACACCTTC	CSAIEGPWGYTF
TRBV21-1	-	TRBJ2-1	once	TGTGCCAGCAGCAAAGAGTGGAGCGGGCCGAGCTCCTACAATGAGCAGTTCTTC	CASSKEWSGPSSYNEQFF
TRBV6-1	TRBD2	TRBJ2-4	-	TGTGCCAGCAGCCAGGGACTAGCGGGTGACATTCAGTACTTC	CASSQGLAGDIQYF
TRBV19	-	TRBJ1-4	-	TGTGCCAGTAGTATATGGGATAGGAATGAAAAACTGTTTTTT	CASSIWDRNEKLFF
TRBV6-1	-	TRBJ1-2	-	TGTGCCAGCGTTCGGGACATCTATGGCTACACCTTC	CASVRDIYGYTF
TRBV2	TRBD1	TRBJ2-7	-	TGTGCCAGCAGTACGGGACAGGGGTCCTACGAGCAGTACTTC	CASSTGQGSYEQYF
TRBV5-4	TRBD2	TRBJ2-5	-	TGTGCCAGCAGCGCAATTGGGGGGGGACGGAGCCAAGAGACCCAGTACTTC	CASSAIGGGRSQETQYF
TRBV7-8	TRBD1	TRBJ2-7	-	TGTGCCAGCAGCGCCCGCCGGGACAGACCCTACGAGCAGTACTTC	CASSARRDRPYEQYF
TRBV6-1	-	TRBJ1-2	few	TGTGCCAGCAAGGTGGGGGACTATGGCTACACCTTC	CASKVGDYGYTF
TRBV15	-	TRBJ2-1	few	TGTGCCACCAGGGCTGACCGCTCCTACAATGAGCAGTTCTTC	CATRADRSYNEQFF
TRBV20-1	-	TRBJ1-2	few	TGCAGTGCGCGGCGGGGAGGGAATGGCGGCTACACCTTC	CSARRGGNGGYTF
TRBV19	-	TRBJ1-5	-	TGTGCCAGCGTCAGGGATCCCTATAGCAATCAGCCCCAGCATTTT	CASVRDPYSNQPQHF
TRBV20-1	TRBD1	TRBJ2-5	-	TGCAGTGCCAATGACAGGGGAGAGACCCAGTACTTC	CSANDRGETQYF
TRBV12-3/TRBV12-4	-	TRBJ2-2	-	TGTGCCAGCAGTGCGACCCCCGGGGGTGCCGGGGAGCTGTTTTTT	CASSATPGGAGELFF
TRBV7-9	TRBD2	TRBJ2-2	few	TGTGCCAGCAGCTTAGTAGGCGGTACGGGACTAGCGAACACCGGGGAGCTGTTTTTT	CASSLVGGTGLANTGELFF
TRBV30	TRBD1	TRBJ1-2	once	TGTGCCTGGAGCTTTACAGGGGGCTATGGCTACACCTTC	CAWSFTGGYGYTF
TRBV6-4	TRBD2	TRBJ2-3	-	TGTGCCAGCAGCTTAGCGGGAGTGAACACAGATACGCAGTATTTT	CASSLAGVNTDTQYF
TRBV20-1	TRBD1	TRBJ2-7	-	TGCAGTGCTAGACCTATAAGACAGGGTAGGCGAATGAGGCCCTACGAGCAGTACTTC	CSARPIRQGRRMRPYEQYF
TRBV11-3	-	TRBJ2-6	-	TGTGCCAGCAGCGAAAGGCCTGGGGCCAACGTCCTGACTTTC	CASSERPGANVLTF
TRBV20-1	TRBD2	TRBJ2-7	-	TGCAGTGCTAGAGTTGGGGAGGGCCCCCCCTACGAGCAGTACTTC	CSARVGEGPPYEQYF
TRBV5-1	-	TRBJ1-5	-	TGCGCCAGCAGCTTGTCGGTTAATCAGCCCCAGCATTTT	CASSLSVNQPQHF